Listed below are T cell receptor beta chains from one sample, sequenced in a study of beta chain features in type 1 diabetes. Clones were sequenced by immunoSEQ multiplex PCR, and TCRdb holds only the in-frame ones, with some missing. The sample includes 130,000 or so clones, 15% to 20% of them seen just once. Source material: central memory CD4+ T cells from blood. The receptors come from a man aged 25-40 years with type 1 diabetes. CDR3s include the opening cysteine and the closing phenylalanine or tryptophan. The order of the fields is CDR3 DNA, CDR3 protein, J gene, clone size, CDR3 length, D gene, V gene. The D gene is left open where the match is weak. Clone size is not always given. Where it is, it says once, few, many or a class for expanded clones.

TGTGCCAGCAGTCCCGGACTAGCGGACTCCTACGAGCAGTACTTC | CASSPGLADSYEQYF | TRBJ2-7 | few | 15 | TRBD2 | TRBV6-5
TGCGCCAGCAGCCAAGTGGGGGCGGGGACCCAGTACTTC | CASSQVGAGTQYF | TRBJ2-5 | . | 13 | . | TRBV4-3
TGTGCCAGCAGCCAAGGACGGGGGCAGTACTTC | CASSQGRGQYF | TRBJ2-7 | few | 11 | . | TRBV14
TGTGCCAGCAGTTTAGGTTTTCGCAATGAGCAGTTCTTC | CASSLGFRNEQFF | TRBJ2-1 | . | 13 | . | TRBV28
TGTGCCAGTAGTATGATCGGCCAGGGTGAGCTTGAGTTCTTC | CASSMIGQGELEFF | TRBJ2-1 | few | 14 | . | TRBV19
TGCGCCAGCAGCCCGGACAGGGGGTTACGCGGGCAGTACTTC | CASSPDRGLRGQYF | TRBJ2-7 | . | 14 | TRBD1 | TRBV10-2
TGCGCCAGCAGCGGCGGGACAGGCATGCGTGAGACCCAGTACTTC | CASSGGTGMRETQYF | TRBJ2-5 | . | 15 | TRBD1 | TRBV5-1
TGTGCCAGCAGCTCCAGACTCGGCGAGCAGTACTTC | CASSSRLGEQYF | TRBJ2-7 | . | 12 | . | TRBV7-8
TGTGCCAGCAGCGTAGGTGCCTTCCTCCAAGAGACCCAGTACTTC | CASSVGAFLQETQYF | TRBJ2-5 | few | 15 | . | TRBV9
TGTGCCAGCAGCGCCCGTAGCGGCACAGATACGCAGTATTTT | CASSARSGTDTQYF | TRBJ2-3 | . | 14 | . | TRBV9
TGTGCCAGCAGCCCTTGGCAGGGGGCTTACGAGCAGTACTTC | CASSPWQGAYEQYF | TRBJ2-7 | few | 14 | TRBD1 | TRBV7-9
TGTGCCAGCTTGACCGCCGGGACAGAGACCTACGAGCAGTACTTC | CASLTAGTETYEQYF | TRBJ2-7 | . | 15 | TRBD1 | TRBV28
TGTGCCTGGGCGACCGACCCCTCGATGGCTGGCTACACCTTC | CAWATDPSMAGYTF | TRBJ1-2 | few | 14 | . | TRBV30
TGTGCCAGCAGCTTACAGGGCTCGTTGGACGAGCAGTACTTC | CASSLQGSLDEQYF | TRBJ2-7 | . | 14 | . | TRBV7-2
TGTGCCAGCAGGGCCACTAGGAGGGTCAATGAGCAGTTCTTC | CASRATRRVNEQFF | TRBJ2-1 | few | 14 | . | TRBV7-9
TGTGCCAGCAGCGTCGGACAGGGGTCCCCCGGGGAGCTGTTTTTT | CASSVGQGSPGELFF | TRBJ2-2 | . | 15 | TRBD1 | TRBV7-2
TGTGCCAGCAGCTCTCAGCCCACAGGGGGCGCGGCTGGGGCCAACGTCCTGACTTTC | CASSSQPTGGAAGANVLTF | TRBJ2-6 | few | 19 | TRBD1 | TRBV11-3
TGTGCCTGGAGTCTTCGGGAAGGTTGGCAGTTCTTC | CAWSLREGWQFF | TRBJ2-1 | . | 12 | . | TRBV30
TGCAGCGTTGAGTGGACAGGGGGCACAAGAACTGAAGCTTTCTTT | CSVEWTGGTRTEAFF | TRBJ1-1 | . | 15 | TRBD1 | TRBV29-1
TGTGCCAGCTCAGCCCAGGACAGAGGCTTTAATTCACCCCTCCACTTT | CASSAQDRGFNSPLHF | TRBJ1-6 | . | 16 | . | TRBV18
TGTGCCAGCAACAGGTACAATGAGCAGTTCTTC | CASNRYNEQFF | TRBJ2-1 | many | 11 | . | TRBV7-9
TGTGCCAGCACTTGGGCAGCGAACACCGGGGAGCTGTTTTTT | CASTWAANTGELFF | TRBJ2-2 | . | 14 | . | TRBV2
TGTGCCAGCAGCTTGCTGGTAGCGGGGGGGCGAGGAGGCACAGATACGCAGTATTTT | CASSLLVAGGRGGTDTQYF | TRBJ2-3 | . | 19 | TRBD2 | TRBV5-6
TGCGCCAGCAGCCAAGTTTTAGCAGCAGGATCTAATGAAAAACTGTTTTTT | CASSQVLAAGSNEKLFF | TRBJ1-4 | . | 17 | . | TRBV4-1
TGTGCCAGCAGCTTGCTACAGGGCACCCACTACAATGAGCAGTTCTTC | CASSLLQGTHYNEQFF | TRBJ2-1 | few | 16 | . | TRBV5-6
TGTGCCAGCAACTCTCGGGCGGATAATTCACCCCTCCACTTT | CASNSRADNSPLHF | TRBJ1-6 | . | 14 | . | TRBV9
TGTGCCATCAGTGGCGCCCCAAATGAAGCTTTCTTT | CAISGAPNEAFF | TRBJ1-1 | few | 12 | . | TRBV10-3
TGCGCCAGCAGCTTCGGGACAGCCAACACTGAAGCTTTCTTT | CASSFGTANTEAFF | TRBJ1-1 | few | 14 | TRBD1 | TRBV5-1
TGCGCCAGCAGCTTGGGGGCTCCTCCGGTCTACGAGCAGTACTTC | CASSLGAPPVYEQYF | TRBJ2-7 | few | 15 | . | TRBV5-1
TGTGCCATCAGCCAATTCAGCAGGGAAAAAACCTACGAGCAGTACTTC | CAISQFSREKTYEQYF | TRBJ2-7 | . | 16 | . | TRBV10-3
TGTGCCAGCAGCCCTAATGGAGGGGTCCAAGAGACCCAGTACTTC | CASSPNGGVQETQYF | TRBJ2-5 | . | 15 | . | TRBV7-9